Below, 28 T cell receptor beta chains from the same sample are listed, as sequenced in a study of preoperative IRX-2 immunotherapy in early breast cancer. Treatment described: preoperative locoregional IRX-2 cytokine immunotherapy. Data came from immunoSEQ multiplex PCR; TCRdb stores just in-frame clones and leaves some out. The sample records approximately 27,000 clones, 75% to 85% being singletons. Sequencing used lymph node tissue, obtained after IRX-2 immunotherapy. The receptors come from a human donor with breast cancer.

The chain links TRBV6-9 to TRBJ2-7, with 7 bases matching TRBD1. V shed 10 bases, J shed 3 bases, and the junction held 3 bases outside the gene matches. From germline, CDR1 is MNHGY and CDR2 SVAAGI. The CDR3 loop spans 11 amino acids. The CDR3, as DNA: TGTGCCACCGGACAGGACTACGAGCAGTACTTC. Translated: CATGQDYEQYF.

The chain carries TRBV19 and TRBJ1-2; 7 bases fit TRBD1. Germline V gene data show CDR1 as LNHDA and CDR2 as SQIVND (reference sequence). Losses at the gene ends were 3 bases for V and 8 bases for J; bases not matched to a gene: 9. The CDR3 has 14 amino acids. The CDR3, as DNA: TGTGCCAGTAGTATGTGGCAGGGGGGAGGAGGCTACACCTTC. This translates into CASSMWQGGGGYTF.

This chain links TRBV19 with TRBJ2-3, with 14 bases lining up with TRBD2. The CDR3 has 17 residues. Losses at the gene ends were 3 bases for V and 0 bases for J; bases not matched to a gene: 2. The V gene's germline CDR1 is LNHDA and CDR2 SQIVND (reference sequence). CDR3 coding DNA: TGTGCCAGTAGTATCGGGACTAGCGGGAGCAGCACAGATACGCAGTATTTT. It codes for CASSIGTSGSSTDTQYF.

The rearrangement links TRBV29-1 to TRBJ2-5; D is unresolved. This CDR3 has 12 residues. V gave up 4 bases and J gave up 1 base, with 7 bases separating them. Germline CDR1 SQVTM, CDR2 ANQGSEA. In DNA form, the CDR3 reads TGCAGCGTTGCGTCAGGCCAAGAGACCCAGTACTTC. This gives the protein CSVASGQETQYF.

The rearrangement links TRBV19 to TRBJ2-3; 12 bases line up with TRBD2. V shed 6 bases and J 4 bases; nucleotides not matched to a gene: 5. CDR1 LNHDA and CDR2 SQIVND come from the germline V gene (reference sequence). CDR3 length: 15 residues. CDR3 bases: TGTGCCAGTAGCAGGACTAGCGGGGTCCCAGATACGCAGTATTTT. This gives the protein CASSRTSGVPDTQYF.

This chain links TRBV5-4 with TRBJ2-5, with 8 positions matching TRBD2. V was pared by 4 bases and J by 5 bases, with 13 bases of the junction left unmatched. Germline-derived CDR1 and CDR2 are SGHNT and YYREEE (reference sequence). CDR3 length equals 16 residues. The DNA of the CDR3 is TGTGCCAGCAGCGGCGGCCGCGGGGGGCTAGCGGAGACCCAGTACTTC. Translating it yields CASSGGRGGLAETQYF.

This clone was recorded a few times. The J gene is TRBJ1-1, the V gene TRBV6-8; D not resolved. V lost 5 bases, J lost 5 bases, and 12 bases lay in between. The CDR3 runs to 13 residues. Germline-derived CDR1 and CDR2 are MNHGY and SAAAGT. CDR3 sequence (DNA): TGTGCCAGCAGTGTGGTGGGTCAGACTGAAGCTTTCTTT. This translates into CASSVVGQTEAFF.

This clone showed up just a few times. The chain links TRBV14 to TRBJ2-2; maybe TRBD2 (6 bases). Germline values: CDR1 SGHDN, CDR2 FVKESK. The CDR3 runs 16 residues. V was pared by 4 bases and J by 3 bases, with 15 bases between. The CDR3 DNA is TGTGCCAGCAGCCCCCGTCGGGGGTCATACACCGGGGAGCTGTTTTTT. Protein sequence: CASSPRRGSYTGELFF.

This chain connects TRBV19 to TRBJ2-5, with 12 bases that match TRBD1. Germline trimming cut 0 bases from V and 5 bases from J; bases unmatched to any gene: 7. Germline V gene sequence: CDR1 LNHDA, CDR2 SQIVND (reference sequence). CDR3 length: 17 amino acids. The CDR3 loop reads CASSIDTGTGGQETQYF. As DNA, the CDR3 is TGTGCCAGTAGTATAGATACCGGGACAGGGGGCCAGGAGACCCAGTACTTC.

The rearrangement joins TRBV10-2 to TRBJ1-5; 8 bases agree with TRBD1. The CDR3 is made up of 17 amino acids. V trimming: 2 bases; J trimming: 7 bases; junction bases outside the gene matches: 13. Germline CDR1 and CDR2: WSHSY and SAAADI. In DNA form, the CDR3 reads TGCGCCAGCAGTGAGCCACCTGCGGCGACAGGGGTACAGCCCCAGCATTTT. It is translated as CASSEPPAATGVQPQHF.

J is TRBJ2-5 and V is TRBV18; TRBD2 matches 13 bases. Germline loops: CDR1 KGHSH, CDR2 LQKENI. The CDR3 extends over 16 amino acids. V was clipped by 0 bases and J by 9 bases; unmatched bases: 7. CDR3 loop: CASSPPRRTSGGAQYF. As DNA, the CDR3 is TGTGCCAGCTCACCACCGCGGAGGACTAGCGGGGGTGCCCAGTACTTC.

The chain couples TRBV6-8 to TRBJ1-1, with TRBD1 as a possible D gene (6 bases). Germline-derived CDR1 and CDR2 are MNHGY and SAAAGT. The ends were cut back, 6 bases at V and 7 bases at J, with 15 bases in the middle. The CDR3 is made up of 13 amino acids. CDR3 coding DNA: TGTGCCAGCAGCCTTACAGGGCGGGGTGAAGCTTTCTTT. Amino acid sequence: CASSLTGRGEAFF.

J is TRBJ1-2 and V is TRBV19; 10 bases are a match to TRBD1. Per the germline V gene, CDR1 is LNHDA and CDR2 is SQIVND (reference sequence). The trim removed 6 bases at V and 8 bases at J, leaving 6 bases unmatched. The CDR3 consists of 13 residues. CDR3 region: CASRPDRGHGYTF. DNA of the CDR3: TGTGCCAGTAGGCCTGACAGGGGGCACGGCTACACCTTC.

In this sample, this clone turned up a few times. The rearrangement links TRBV29-1 to TRBJ1-5; D not certain. The length of the CDR3 is 13 residues. The V gene's germline CDR1 is SQVTM and CDR2 ANQGSEA. V dropped 4 bases and J dropped 6 bases, with 13 bases sitting between them. CDR3 sequence reads: CSVVYQESQPQHF. DNA of the CDR3: TGCAGCGTTGTTTACCAGGAGAGTCAGCCCCAGCATTTT.

As regards this clone: At one end the junction does not follow the germline gene, possibly because of a read error. This chain joins TRBV6-8 and TRBJ1-1, with D perhaps matching TRBD1 (6 bases). The CDR3 has 13 residues. CDR1 MNHGY and CDR2 SAAAGT come from the germline V gene. The CDR3 DNA reads TGTGCCATCAGTGGGGACCAGGGGACTGAAGCTTTCTTT. Protein product: CAISGDQGTEAFF.

This clone was seen a handful of times. The chain couples TRBV28 to TRBJ1-1; a possible D gene is TRBD1 (6 bases). This CDR3 has 14 residues. Germline V lookup: CDR1 MDHEN, CDR2 SYDVKM. Trimming removed 5 bases at V and 0 bases at J, with 10 bases between. The chain's CDR3 is CASSPQGMNTEAFF. The CDR3 DNA reads TGTGCCAGCAGTCCACAGGGAATGAACACTGAAGCTTTCTTT.

V usage is TRBV19 and J usage is TRBJ1-1; D unresolved. Germline CDR1 and CDR2: LNHDA and SQIVND (reference sequence). V dropped 3 bases and J dropped 5 bases, with 7 bases sitting between them. The CDR3 loop spans 12 amino acids. The CDR3 bases are TGTGCCAGTAGTATTCGAAGTACTGAAGCTTTCTTT. Its translation is CASSIRSTEAFF.

The J gene is TRBJ1-3, the V gene TRBV28; no clear D gene. The germline V gene encodes CDR1 MDHEN and CDR2 SYDVKM. V was trimmed by 3 bases and J by 3 bases, leaving 3 bases between them. The CDR3 sequence is 12 residues long. The CDR3 nucleotides read TGTGCCAGCAGTTTGATTGGAAACACCATATATTTT. This sequence encodes CASSLIGNTIYF.

The chain recombines TRBV6-8 with TRBJ1-5; D ambiguous. Germline CDR1 and CDR2: MNHGY and SAAAGT. This CDR3 contains 13 residues. V lost 7 bases and J 0 bases, leaving 7 bases between the germline ends. The CDR3 loop is CASTRYSNQPQHF. In DNA form, the CDR3 reads TGTGCCAGCACCCGGTATAGCAATCAGCCCCAGCATTTT.

The rearrangement joins TRBV1 to TRBJ1-2. TRBV1 is recorded as a pseudogene. The CDR3 extends over 13 amino acids. The CDR3 reads CASSLARRDGYTF. The CDR3 DNA is TGCGCCAGCAGCCTCGCCAGGAGGGATGGCTACACCTTC.

A few counts support this clone. The V and J genes are TRBV14 and TRBJ1-6, with D possibly matching TRBD1 (5 bases). Trimming removed 5 bases from V and 0 bases from J, with 20 bases in between. In germline, CDR1 is SGHDN, CDR2 FVKESK. The CDR3 extends over 19 amino acids. The CDR3 DNA follows: TGTGCCAGCAGCTTAGGGGTGGCGCTCGGGGGCTCCTATAATTCACCCCTCCACTTT. Amino acids: CASSLGVALGGSYNSPLHF.

The V call is TRBV19, the J call TRBJ1-5; tentatively, D is TRBD1 (6 bases). This CDR3 is 12 amino acids long. Between the trimmed V and J ends, which lost 10 bases and 5 bases, there was a span of 12 bases. Germline values: CDR1 LNHDA, CDR2 SQIVND (reference sequence). DNA of the CDR3: TGTGCCAATAACCAGGGGTATCAGCCCCAGCATTTT. Translating gives CANNQGYQPQHF.

This sequence joins TRBV18 and TRBJ2-7; 7 positions agree with TRBD2. CDR3 length: 15 amino acids. The germline CDR1 and CDR2 sequences are KGHSH and LQKENI. The V segment lost 0 bases and the J segment 4 bases; nucleotides outside the gene matches: 6. Here the CDR3 reads CASSPPASGAYEQYF. The CDR3 region has the DNA TGTGCCAGCTCACCACCAGCGAGCGGGGCATACGAGCAGTACTTC. Full variable domain (missing parts from reference TRBV18 and TRBJ2-7): NAGVMQNPRHLVRRRGQEARLRCSPMKGHSHVYWYRQLPEEGLKFMVYLQKENIIDESGMPKERFSAEFPKEGPSILRIQQVVRGDSAAYFCASSPPASGAYEQYFGPGTRLTVT.

This rearrangement joins TRBV19 to TRBJ2-6, with 7 bases fitting TRBD1. J lost 2 bases, V lost 10 bases, and 8 bases had no gene match. Germline values: CDR1 LNHDA, CDR2 SQIVND (reference sequence). CDR3 size: 15 residues. The CDR3 region is CATETGKAGANVLTF. CDR3 DNA: TGTGCCACCGAGACAGGGAAGGCTGGGGCCAACGTCCTGACTTTC.

This clone has just a few counts. The chain has TRBV19 and TRBJ1-5; weak D call: TRBD1 (6 bases). Per the germline V gene, CDR1 is LNHDA and CDR2 is SQIVND (reference sequence). This CDR3 region has 15 residues. V lost 3 bases, J lost 6 bases, and 15 bases lay in between. The CDR3 bases are TGTGCCAGTAGTATCGTCCCGGGACAAATTCAGCCCCAGCATTTT. Translating it yields CASSIVPGQIQPQHF.

The chain joins TRBV7-4 to TRBJ1-5; TRBD1 might be the D (5 bases). Germline CDR1 is SGHVT and CDR2 is SQSDAQ. V was shortened by 1 base and J by 5 bases, with 9 bases between the two germline ends. The length of the CDR3 is 14 residues. The CDR3 here is CASSLDAGYQPQHF. The CDR3 region has the DNA TGTGCCAGCAGCTTAGATGCAGGGTATCAGCCCCAGCATTTT.

CDR3 region: CASTPVRGARQPQHF. CDR3 DNA: TGTGCCAGCACCCCAGTAAGAGGGGCGCGGCAGCCCCAGCATTTT. V usage is TRBV6-8 and J usage is TRBJ1-5, with D tentatively TRBD1 (5 bases). Trimming took off 7 bases at V and 7 bases at J, with 20 bases between the two ends. Looked up from germline, CDR1 is MNHGY and CDR2 is SAAAGT. This CDR3 has 15 residues.

The CDR3 region has the DNA TGCGCCAGCAGCAGCGCCCGCAGGGGAGTCGCAACTAATGAAAAACTGTTTTTT. This encodes CASSSARRGVATNEKLFF. V and J are TRBV5-1 and TRBJ1-4; D may be TRBD1 (6 bases). Germline V lookup: CDR1 SGHRS, CDR2 YFSETQ. Deletions cut 4 bases from V and 0 bases from J, with 19 bases between. The CDR3 totals 18 residues.